This T cell receptor (beta chain) was documented in a study of T cell responses to AZD1222 COVID-19 vaccine. General observations from the study: Among spike-specific TCRs, nearly half reportedly target unmutated variant regions. White British donors predominated, females outnumbered males, and clonal diversity was possibly underestimated.

The ends were cut back, 5 bases at V and 2 bases at J, with 11 bases in the middle. Germline CDR1 is SGHTA and CDR2 is FQGTGA. CDR3 size: 14 residues. Profiling relied on immunoSEQ multiplex PCR, and the TCRdb table lists in-frame clones only, not all of them. In the table there are some 150,000 clones, approximately 91% of which are singletons. Concerning this clone itself: As yet, its antigen is unknown.

The specimen was peripheral blood, collected 28 days after the second AZD1222 dose. The J gene is TRBJ2-3, the V gene TRBV7-3; either TRBD1 or TRBD2 may fit D (5 bases each). This receptor was identified in an adult who received the AZD1222 COVID-19 vaccine. CDR3 protein: CASSRRDPTDTQYF. The CDR3 DNA sequence: TGTGCCAGCAGCCGCCGGGACCCCACAGATACGCAGTATTTT.